Following are 22 T cell receptor beta chains from one sample sequenced in a study of prognosis after radiotherapy for stage I lung cancer. Two-round multiplex PCR amplified TCR beta CDR3 from genomic DNA. Every TRBV and TRBJ gene had its own specific primer in first-round PCR. Each CDR3 protein gets one entry after TCRdb re-called the multiplex PCR reads with MiXCR. Here the sample spans 20,000 to 30,000 distinct CDR3 sequences, around 43% being singletons. Specimen: PBMCs, collected before or after stereotactic body radiation therapy (not recorded which). The receptors were sampled from a donor of 50 years or more with non-small cell lung cancer.

Concerning this clonotype: Since no conserved phenylalanine or tryptophan closes the CDR3, a read error is the likely cause. The chain has TRBV5-1 and TRBJ2-5; 8 bases align to TRBD1. The CDR3 consists of 15 residues. Germline lookup yields CDR1 SGHRS and CDR2 YFSETQ. V lost 1 base and J lost 5; bases outside the gene matches: 7. CDR3 residues: CASSLIPGGAETQYL. Here the CDR3 DNA reads TGCGCCAGCAGCTTGATTCCAGGGGGCGCGGAGACCCAGTACCTC.

This clonotype was seen at least ten times. This sequence joins TRBV2 and TRBJ2-5; TRBD2 matches 9 bases. In germline, CDR1 is SNHLY, CDR2 FYNNEI. V trimming: 4 bases; J trimming: 5 bases; junction bases outside the gene matches: 8. This CDR3 contains 15 residues. The CDR3 protein is CASSAGGGAGETQYF. CDR3 bases: TGTGCCAGCAGTGCAGGCGGGGGGGCCGGGGAGACCCAGTACTTC.

This clonotype was seen a few times. The V call is TRBV6-5, the J call TRBJ2-7; 8 bases align to TRBD2. V shed 2 bases and J 5 bases; nucleotides not matched to a gene: 17. The CDR3 extends over 18 amino acids. Looked up from germline, CDR1 is MNHEY and CDR2 is SVGAGI. Here the CDR3 DNA reads TGTGCCAGCAGTTACAGCTTACTTGGGACTAGAAGAAGCCACGAGCAGTACTTC. It yields the protein CASSYSLLGTRRSHEQYF.

In regard to this clonotype: This sequence may be a read error, since a much larger clone differs from it by one base. This chain links TRBV7-9 with TRBJ1-2, with D possibly being TRBD1 (5 bases). Germline V lookup: CDR1 SEHNR, CDR2 FQNEAQ (reference sequence). This CDR3 contains 15 residues. Trimming left V 3 bases short and J 5 bases short, with 16 bases between. CDR3 residues: CASSFIMQGAYGYTF. CDR3 nucleotide sequence: TGTGCCAGCAGCTTCATTATGCAGGGCGCGTATGGCTACACCTTC.

This clonotype appeared many times. V and J are TRBV4-2 and TRBJ2-1; D not resolved. Trimming removed 0 bases at V and 4 bases at J, with 13 bases between. The germline gives CDR1 LGHNA, CDR2 YNFKEQ. This CDR3 has 16 residues. In DNA form, the CDR3 reads TGTGCCAGCAGCCAAGATCCCGGAGACCGATACAATGAGCAGTTCTTC. This translates into CASSQDPGDRYNEQFF.

The genes are TRBV6-9 and TRBJ2-7; a possible D gene is TRBD2 (6 bases). The germline V and J ends were trimmed by 3 bases and 2 bases, with 17 bases remaining between them. The CDR3 spans 16 residues. Per germline, CDR1 MNHGY and CDR2 SVAAGI. The CDR3 coding sequence is TGTGCCAGCAGTTACTCTTCGCTAGCGTTCACCTACGAGCAGTACTTC. Translated, it gives CASSYSSLAFTYEQYF.

This clonotype has a count of ten or more. The V and J genes are TRBV10-2 and TRBJ2-5; 11 bases match TRBD2. The V segment lost 4 bases and the J segment 5 bases; nucleotides outside the gene matches: 3. Per the germline V gene, CDR1 is WSHSY and CDR2 is SAAADI. This CDR3 is built from 14 residues. CDR3 loop: CASSVLAGGETQYF. The CDR3 nucleotides read TGCGCCAGCAGTGTCCTAGCGGGGGGTGAGACCCAGTACTTC.

This clonotype was counted a single time. A far larger clone lies a single base away; this is likely a read error. The V and J genes are TRBV7-9 and TRBJ2-2; 11 nucleotides match TRBD2. Germline CDR1 is SEHNR and CDR2 is FQNEAQ (reference sequence). The CDR3 length is 17 residues. Trimming took 5 bases from V and 6 from J; bases not matched to a gene: 11. This chain's CDR3 is CASSPVSGRAVAGELFF. The DNA for the CDR3 is TGTGCCAGCAGCCCCGTTAGCGGGAGGGCCGTCGCCGGGGAGCTGTTTTTT. The complete variable domain, with remaining parts taken from reference TRBV7-9 and TRBJ2-2, reads DTGVSQNPRHKITKRGQNVTFRCDPISEHNRLYWYRQTLGQGPEFLTYFQNEAQLEKSRLLSDRFSAERPKGSFSTLEIQRTEQGDSAMYLCASSPVSGRAVAGELFFGEGSRLTVL.

As to this clonotype: A much larger clone lies a single base off, so this may be a read error. This chain joins TRBV7-9 and TRBJ1-2, with 9 bases fitting TRBD1. CDR1 SEHNR and CDR2 FQNEAQ come from the germline V gene (reference sequence). This CDR3 is built from 12 residues. V gave up 5 bases and J gave up 10 bases; unmatched junction bases: 5. The CDR3 DNA reads as TGTGCCAGCAGCCAGGGACAGGGAGTCTACACCTTC. It yields the protein CASSQGQGVYTF.

The rearrangement joins TRBV18 to TRBJ1-1; 9 nucleotides align to TRBD1. Germline V gene sequence: CDR1 KGHSH, CDR2 LQKENI. The ends lost 3 bases at V and 7 bases at J; junction bases unmatched: 6. The CDR3 length is 14 residues. CDR3 sequence: CASSPSTGGFEAFF. In DNA form, the CDR3 reads TGTGCCAGCTCACCCTCCACAGGGGGCTTTGAAGCTTTCTTT.

Comments on this clonotype: The junction does not match germline at one end; this may be a read error. The V gene is TRBV19, the J gene TRBJ2-1, with TRBD2 identical over 10 bases. CDR3 length: 18 residues. In germline, CDR1 is LNHDA, CDR2 SQIVND (reference sequence). The CDR3 DNA reads TGTGCCAGCAGTATACGTGAGGCTAGCGGGGGCTCCTACAATGAGCAGTTCTTC. Its protein product is CASSIREASGGSYNEQFF. The full variable domain, with the rest looked up from reference TRBV19 and TRBJ2-1, is DGGITQSPKYLFRKEGQNVTLSCEQNLNHDAMYWYRQDPGQGLRLIYYSQIVNDFQKGDIAEGYSVSREKKESFPLTVTSAQKNPTAFYLCASSIREASGGSYNEQFFGPGTRLTVL.

The chain carries TRBV6-5 and TRBJ2-7; no clear D. Trimming took off 4 bases at V and 1 base at J, with 8 bases between the two ends. Germline V gives CDR1 MNHEY, CDR2 SVGAGI. CDR3 length: 13 amino acids. The CDR3 protein is CASSFGASYEQYF. In DNA, the CDR3 is TGTGCCAGCAGTTTTGGAGCGTCCTACGAGCAGTACTTC.

Concerning this clonotype itself: A clone one base away is much larger, so this may be a read error. This chain joins TRBV29-1 and TRBJ2-1, with TRBD1 matching over 11 bases. The V segment lost 6 bases and the J segment 6 bases; nucleotides outside the gene matches: 7. This CDR3 is built from 14 residues. CDR1 and CDR2 from the germline V gene are SQVTM and ANQGSEA. The CDR3 protein is CSVWGQGVSNEQFF. In nucleotides, the CDR3 is TGCAGCGTCTGGGGACAGGGGGTATCCAATGAGCAGTTCTTC.

The sample holds a few counts of this clonotype. This may be a read error: a much more frequent sequence differs by one nucleotide. V and J are TRBV3-1 and TRBJ2-7; maybe TRBD2 (7 bases). CDR1 is LGHDT and CDR2 is YNNKEL in the germline V gene (reference sequence). V dropped 4 bases and J dropped 2 bases, with 12 bases sitting between them. This CDR3 is 14 amino acids long. This CDR3 is CASSRGEGAYEQYF. CDR3 sequence (DNA): TGTGCCAGCAGCCGAGGGGAGGGGGCCTACGAGCAGTACTTC.

Points on this clonotype: One end of the junction fails to match germline, which may point to a read error. The chain is built from TRBV6-4 and TRBJ2-1; 12 nucleotides line up with TRBD1. The CDR3 is 14 residues long. The germline CDR1 and CDR2 sequences are MRHNA and SNTAGT. Here the CDR3 DNA reads TGTGCCAGCAGAACCGGGACAGGGGGCAATGAGCAGTCCTTC. Its protein is CASRTGTGGNEQSF.

By sample fraction, this clonotype is medium-sized. V is TRBV24-1 and J is TRBJ2-1; D gene uncertain. The V end lost 10 bases, the J end lost 1 base, and 4 bases lay between the germline ends. The germline V gene encodes CDR1 KGHDR and CDR2 SFDVKD. The CDR3 spans 11 residues. The CDR3 nucleotides read TGTGCCACGGCTTCCTACAATGAGCAGTTCTTC. This codes for CATASYNEQFF.

This clonotype was found many times. J is TRBJ2-7 and V is TRBV11-2, with D perhaps TRBD1 (6 bases). Germline V CDR1 and CDR2: SGHAT, FQNNGV. V was cut by 2 bases and J by 4 bases, with 15 bases left in between. The length of the CDR3 is 15 residues. CDR3 nucleotide sequence: TGTGCCAGCAGCTTAAGACAGGTTGTCTCATACGAGCAGTACTTC. This gives the protein CASSLRQVVSYEQYF.

This chain joins TRBV6-2 or TRBV6-3 and TRBJ1-1; D is perhaps TRBD1 (5 bases). This CDR3 has 14 amino acids. Looked up from germline, CDR1 is MNHEY and CDR2 is SVGEGT. V shed 4 bases and J shed 8 bases, with 17 bases lying between them. CDR3: CASSFMVSGAEAFF. Written as DNA, the CDR3 is TGTGCCAGCAGTTTCATGGTCAGCGGGGCCGAAGCTTTCTTT.

This chain joins TRBV6-1 and TRBJ1-6; D is perhaps TRBD1 (5 bases). The CDR3 runs to 17 residues. V lost 3 bases and J lost 9, with 21 bases in between. Per the germline V gene, CDR1 is MNHNS and CDR2 is SASEGT. CDR3 sequence reads: CASSDVGSGHKVSPLHF. As DNA, the CDR3 is TGTGCCAGCAGTGATGTCGGATCAGGGCACAAGGTTTCACCCCTCCACTTT.

This clonotype was counted many times. This rearrangement joins TRBV7-9 to TRBJ2-5; 7 bases are a match to TRBD1. The CDR3 spans 15 residues. The V segment lost 4 bases and the J segment 0 bases; nucleotides outside the gene matches: 5. CDR1 and CDR2 (germline): SEHNR, FQNEAQ (reference sequence). In DNA form, the CDR3 reads TGTGCCAGCAGCTCTAGGGACAGACACCAAGAGACCCAGTACTTC. This gives the protein CASSSRDRHQETQYF.

The genes are TRBV6-5 and TRBJ2-5; D is ambiguous. The CDR3 consists of 15 residues. Germline V gives CDR1 MNHEY, CDR2 SVGAGI. Trimming cost V 2 bases and J 5 bases, with 15 bases left between them. CDR3 region: CASSYLIGSSETQYF. DNA of the CDR3: TGTGCCAGCAGTTACCTCATTGGGTCTTCGGAGACCCAGTACTTC.

The chain carries TRBV9 and TRBJ2-3; TRBD1 aligns across 10 bases. This CDR3 contains 15 residues. Per germline, CDR1 SGDLS and CDR2 YYNGEE. With 3 bases clipped from V and 4 bases from J, the junction kept 5 bases outside the gene matches. The CDR3 DNA is TGTGCCAGCAGCGCAAGCGGGACAGGGGCAGATACGCAGTATTTT. Encoded protein: CASSASGTGADTQYF. Complete variable domain (other parts from reference TRBV9 and TRBJ2-3): DSGVTQTPKHLITATGQRVTLRCSPRSGDLSVYWYQQSLDQGLQFLIQYYNGEERAKGNILERFSAQQFPDLHSELNLSSLELGDSALYFCASSASGTGADTQYFGPGTRLTVL.